This T cell receptor (beta chain) comes out of a study of T cell responses to AZD1222 COVID-19 vaccine. Study-wide results and caveats: Baseline testing showed seropositivity in only 6 or 7 AZD1222 recipients.

Sequenced by immunoSEQ multiplex PCR; TCRdb stores in-frame clones only, minus some. Found here are about 190,000 clones, 85% to 95% of them singletons; the top ten hold roughly 1.4%. In the case of this clone: The antigen is unknown.

Germline V lookup: CDR1 MNHEY, CDR2 SMNVEV (reference sequence). The CDR3 length is 16 residues. V lost 5 bases to trimming and J lost 1 base, with 16 bases between them. The gene calls are TRBV27 and TRBJ2-3; a possible D gene is TRBD2 (7 bases). This specimen was peripheral blood, taken on day 0 of AZD1222 vaccination. This clonotype was sampled from an adult in good health. The CDR3 DNA is TGTGCCAGCAGTCTGGTTCGGGGGGCGGGCACAGATACGCAGTATTTT. Amino acid sequence: CASSLVRGAGTDTQYF.